One and the same sample provided the 28 T cell receptor beta chains below, sequenced in a study of T-cell reconstitution after alpha-beta-depleted transplantation in children (dated by TCRdb to about 2016). Library construction relied on PCR. Instrument on record: Illumina HiSeq 2500. TCR library preparation used molecular barcoding, with unique molecular identifiers applied to normalize quantification of the TCRbeta repertoire. TCRdb redid the processing of the public reads, applying fastp at Q25 and MiXCR, and retained in-frame beta chains. Every CDR3 protein is listed once, alongside the most common genes and DNA of its rows. The sample contains 380,000 or so distinct CDR3 sequences, more than 10% of them found a single time. In total, the top ten clones hold roughly 4.5% of the sample. Specimen: PBMCs, collected from the stem cell graft. The receptor set was obtained from a human donor who donated a stem cell graft to a child with Fanconi anemia.

There are a few counts of this clonotype. The chain couples TRBV12-3 or TRBV12-4 to TRBJ2-2; D unresolved. The V end lost 4 bases, the J end lost 1 base, and 7 bases lay between the germline ends. This CDR3 region has 14 residues. The CDR3 DNA reads TGTGCCAGCAGTTGGTCAGGGAACACCGGGGAGCTGTTTTTT. Amino acid sequence: CASSWSGNTGELFF.

This clonotype has just a few counts. The chain links TRBV21-1 to TRBJ1-6. TRBV21-1 is marked as a pseudogene. This CDR3 comprises 14 residues. The CDR3 is CASSKTAQNSPLHF. The CDR3 DNA sequence: TGTGCCAGCAGCAAAACGGCCCAAAATTCACCCCTCCACTTT.

This sequence joins TRBV12-3 or TRBV12-4 and TRBJ1-1, with D possibly being TRBD1 (5 bases). The CDR3 runs 16 residues. The V end lost 0 bases, the J end lost 5 bases, and 16 bases lay between the germline ends. The CDR3 region is CASSLAGFREGTEAFF. CDR3 DNA sequence: TGTGCCAGCAGTTTAGCGGGGTTTCGGGAGGGGACTGAAGCTTTCTTT.

The J gene is TRBJ1-2, the V gene TRBV27, with D possibly matching TRBD1 (6 bases). CDR3 size: 16 residues. The germline V and J ends were trimmed by 10 bases and 5 bases, with 26 bases remaining between them. Germline V lookup: CDR1 MNHEY, CDR2 SMNVEV (reference sequence). The CDR3 coding sequence is TGTGCCAAGAAATCAAGGGCACAGGGTTCACGGTATGGCTACACCTTC. Residues: CAKKSRAQGSRYGYTF.

This clonotype was recorded many times. The V call is TRBV15, the J call TRBJ1-3; D perhaps matches TRBD1 (5 bases). V lost 11 bases and J lost 0, with 17 bases in between. This CDR3 is built from 15 residues. Germline V CDR1 and CDR2: LNHNV, YYDKDF (reference sequence). This chain's CDR3 is CASGQGPGSGNTIYF. The CDR3 nucleotides are TGTGCCTCCGGGCAGGGTCCCGGCTCTGGAAACACCATATATTTT.

This clonotype was counted only a few times. V gene TRBV12-3 or TRBV12-4 combines with J gene TRBJ2-5; 8 nucleotides match TRBD1. The CDR3 has 14 amino acids. J was trimmed by 6 bases and V by 5 bases; bases with no gene match: 8. DNA of the CDR3: TGTGCCAGCAGTACCACAGGGGGAGGAAAGACCCAGTACTTC. Translation gives CASSTTGGGKTQYF.

V gene TRBV18 combines with J gene TRBJ1-1, with D tentatively TRBD1 (5 bases). The CDR3 runs to 15 residues. Germline V gene sequence: CDR1 KGHSH, CDR2 LQKENI. V dropped 3 bases and J dropped 0 bases, with 11 bases sitting between them. CDR3 sequence (DNA): TGTGCCAGCTCACCTATTCGAGGGGTGAACACTGAAGCTTTCTTT. Its protein product is CASSPIRGVNTEAFF.

In its sample, this clonotype was seen a few times. This chain connects TRBV20-1 to TRBJ2-5, with 13 bases lining up with TRBD2. Trimming cost V 6 bases and J 1 base; bases outside gene matches: 5. This CDR3 comprises 15 residues. Per the germline V gene, CDR1 is DFQATT and CDR2 is SNEGSKA (reference sequence). CDR3 sequence (DNA): TGCAGTGCCCGACTAGCGGGGGGTAGCCAAGAGACCCAGTACTTC. This gives the protein CSARLAGGSQETQYF.

V gene TRBV12-3 or TRBV12-4 combines with J gene TRBJ2-6; 8 nucleotides agree with TRBD1. CDR3 length equals 16 residues. With 5 bases clipped from V and 2 bases from J, the junction kept 5 bases outside the gene matches. The CDR3 DNA is TGTGCCAGCAGTAAAGAACAGGGGGCTGGGGCCAACGTCCTGACTTTC. Amino acids: CASSKEQGAGANVLTF.

This clonotype was seen more than once but under ten times. J is TRBJ2-3 and V is TRBV9; a weak D match, TRBD1 (7 bases). The length of the CDR3 is 15 residues. Looked up from germline, CDR1 is SGDLS and CDR2 is YYNGEE. The ends were cut back, 8 bases at V and 2 bases at J, with 18 bases in the middle. The CDR3 region is CASDGGDSYTDTQYF. Here the CDR3 DNA reads TGTGCCAGTGATGGAGGGGACAGCTACACAGATACGCAGTATTTT.

The chain joins TRBV4-2 to TRBJ2-1; 10 positions match TRBD2. V trimming: 1 base; J trimming: 9 bases; junction bases outside the gene matches: 12. CDR3 length: 17 residues. CDR1 is LGHNA and CDR2 is YNFKEQ in the germline V gene. The CDR3 reads CASSQGLSGGAVVEQFF. The CDR3, as DNA: TGTGCCAGCAGCCAAGGGTTAAGCGGGGGGGCAGTCGTTGAGCAGTTCTTC.

This clonotype has ten or more counts. The V and J genes are TRBV5-1 and TRBJ2-6; D gene uncertain. CDR1 is SGHRS, CDR2 YFSETQ, per germline. V was clipped by 0 bases and J by 0 bases, with 4 bases between them. CDR3 size: 15 residues. The CDR3 coding sequence is TGCGCCAGCAGCTTGGACACCTCTGGGGCCAACGTCCTGACTTTC. It specifies CASSLDTSGANVLTF. Combining the CDR3 with reference TRBV5-1 and TRBJ2-6 gives the whole variable domain KAGVTQTPRYLIKTRGQQVTLSCSPISGHRSVSWYQQTPGQGLQFLFEYFSETQRNKGNFPGRFSGRQFSNSRSEMNVSTLELGDSALYLCASSLDTSGANVLTFGAGSRLTVL.

This clonotype was recorded a few times. The chain has TRBV18 and TRBJ1-4, with 7 bases aligning to TRBD1. With 6 bases clipped from V and 7 bases from J, the junction kept 8 bases outside the gene matches. CDR1 is KGHSH, CDR2 LQKENI, per germline. This CDR3 is built from 14 residues. The CDR3 region is CASSQGQATEKLFF. The CDR3 region has the DNA TGTGCCAGCTCCCAAGGACAGGCTACTGAAAAACTGTTTTTT.

This clonotype was detected ten times or more. The V gene is TRBV12-3 or TRBV12-4, the J gene TRBJ2-5; D is unresolved. The V and J ends lost 1 base and 0 bases respectively, with 12 bases between them. This CDR3 contains 16 residues. CDR3 nucleotides: TGTGCCAGCAGTTTAGGGGCTAGACCTTACCAAGAGACCCAGTACTTC. It is translated as CASSLGARPYQETQYF.

The CDR3 DNA reads TGTGCCAGCGCCGGGGCGGGAACGACCGGGGAGCTGTTTTTT. This translates into CASAGAGTTGELFF. The chain links TRBV12-3 or TRBV12-4 to TRBJ2-2; TRBD2 might be the D (6 bases). The germline V and J ends were trimmed by 8 bases and 5 bases, with 15 bases remaining between them. CDR3 length: 14 residues.

This clonotype was seen a few times. This sequence joins TRBV6-1 and TRBJ2-7; D is ambiguous. CDR1 is MNHNS and CDR2 is SASEGT in the germline V gene. The ends were cut back, 5 bases at V and 1 base at J, with 9 bases in the middle. CDR3 length: 13 amino acids. CDR3 region: CASSRQDSYEQYF. CDR3 sequence (DNA): TGTGCCAGCAGTCGCCAGGATTCCTACGAGCAGTACTTC.

There are many counts of this clonotype. This chain connects TRBV27 to TRBJ2-1, with 8 bases lining up with TRBD2. The V and J ends lost 6 bases and 3 bases, in that order; junction bases with no gene match: 4. Germline CDR1 MNHEY, CDR2 SMNVEV (reference sequence). This CDR3 spans 14 amino acids. CDR3 loop: CASSPAGVYNEQFF. DNA of the CDR3: TGTGCCAGCAGCCCAGCGGGGGTCTACAATGAGCAGTTCTTC.

The chain combines TRBV29-1 with TRBJ2-3; TRBD1 matches 9 bases. Trimming cost V 6 bases and J 7 bases; bases outside gene matches: 14. The V gene's germline CDR1 is SQVTM and CDR2 ANQGSEA. This CDR3 spans 15 amino acids. CDR3 protein: CSVRGTGLLLNTQYF. In DNA, the CDR3 is TGCAGCGTCCGTGGGACAGGGCTTCTGCTAAATACGCAGTATTTT.

V and J are TRBV2 and TRBJ1-4, with D unclear. Germline-derived CDR1 and CDR2 are SNHLY and FYNNEI. The CDR3 extends over 14 amino acids. V gave up 3 bases and J gave up 9 bases, with 14 bases separating them. The DNA for the CDR3 is TGTGCCAGCAGTGAGGGCGACACCTCGAAAAAACTGTTTTTT. Residues: CASSEGDTSKKLFF.

The chain recombines TRBV7-9 with TRBJ2-2; D is uncertain. The CDR3 totals 16 residues. Per the germline V gene, CDR1 is SEHNR and CDR2 is FQNEAQ (reference sequence). V dropped 4 bases and J dropped 4 bases, with 16 bases sitting between them. This CDR3 reads CASSSPLNVITGELFF. Written as DNA, the CDR3 is TGTGCCAGCAGCTCGCCCCTGAACGTTATCACCGGGGAGCTGTTTTTT.

This clonotype showed up just a few times. This chain links TRBV7-6 with TRBJ2-7, with D perhaps matching TRBD1 (6 bases). In germline, CDR1 is SGHVS, CDR2 FNYEAQ. Deletions cut 3 bases from V and 3 bases from J, with 9 bases between. This CDR3 region has 13 residues. CDR3 sequence (DNA): TGTGCCAGCAGCTTTTTGACAGGCTACGAGCAGTACTTC. It is translated as CASSFLTGYEQYF.

This clonotype was seen ten or more times. The gene calls are TRBV5-1 and TRBJ1-4; unclear D gene. Trimming took off 5 bases at V and 3 bases at J, with 8 bases between the two ends. CDR1 SGHRS and CDR2 YFSETQ come from the germline V gene. The CDR3 sequence is 13 residues long. Written as DNA, the CDR3 is TGCGCCAGCAGGACGAGGGCTAATGAAAAACTGTTTTTT. Amino acids: CASRTRANEKLFF.

This clonotype has just a few counts. The gene calls are TRBV11-2 and TRBJ2-2; the D gene is possibly TRBD1 (5 bases). Trimming took 1 base from V and 6 from J, leaving 12 bases between them. CDR1 is SGHAT and CDR2 is FQNNGV in the germline V gene. The CDR3 spans 15 residues. CDR3 bases: TGTGCCAGCAGCTTAGTGTCAGGGAAGGCCGGGGAGCTGTTTTTT. Amino acids: CASSLVSGKAGELFF. Filled out from reference TRBV11-2 and TRBJ2-2, the complete variable domain reads EAGVAQSPRYKIIEKRQSVAFWCNPISGHATLYWYQQILGQGPKLLIQFQNNGVVDDSQLPKDRFSAERLKGVDSTLKIQPAKLEDSAVYLCASSLVSGKAGELFFGEGSRLTVL.

This clonotype was observed a few times. The rearrangement uses TRBV7-9 and TRBJ2-3, with a possible D match to TRBD1 (5 bases). Deletions cut 5 bases from V and 7 bases from J, with 19 bases between. The CDR3 length is 15 residues. Germline CDR1 is SEHNR and CDR2 is FQNEAQ (reference sequence). The CDR3 bases are TGTGCCAGCAGCCTACAGGATGGGGTAGTTCATACGCAGTATTTT. Protein: CASSLQDGVVHTQYF.

This clonotype was recorded a few times. This chain connects TRBV4-3 to TRBJ1-5, with TRBD1 matching over 7 bases. The germline gives CDR1 LGHNA, CDR2 YSLEER. The CDR3 has 16 amino acids. The V and J ends lost 0 bases and 4 bases, in that order; junction bases with no gene match: 6. The DNA of the CDR3 is TGCGCCAGCAGCCAAGATCTTCTGACAGGGAATCAGCCCCAGCATTTT. Residues: CASSQDLLTGNQPQHF.

The chain has TRBV3-1 and TRBJ2-1; D remains ambiguous. CDR1 and CDR2 (germline): LGHDT, YNNKEL (reference sequence). V was shortened by 2 bases and J by 1 base, with 3 bases between the two germline ends. The CDR3 sequence is 13 residues long. Here the CDR3 DNA reads TGTGCCAGCAGCCAAACTTCCTACAATGAGCAGTTCTTC. Residues: CASSQTSYNEQFF.

This clonotype was counted a few times. This chain links TRBV27 with TRBJ2-1; a possible D gene is TRBD2 (5 bases). The CDR3 is 14 residues long. CDR1 is MNHEY and CDR2 is SMNVEV in the germline V gene (reference sequence). Trimming removed 5 bases from V and 6 bases from J, with 14 bases in between. CDR3 protein: CASSPQLVTNEQFF. Here the CDR3 DNA reads TGTGCCAGCAGTCCCCAACTAGTGACCAATGAGCAGTTCTTC.

The chain joins TRBV5-1 to TRBJ2-7; 11 bases match TRBD2. This CDR3 has 15 amino acids. V lost 4 bases to trimming and J lost 4 bases; unmatched junction nucleotides: 7. In germline, CDR1 is SGHRS, CDR2 YFSETQ. This chain's CDR3 is CASSKGLAGSYEQYF. The CDR3 region has the DNA TGCGCCAGCAGCAAAGGACTAGCGGGCTCGTACGAGCAGTACTTC.